One and the same sample provided the 30 T cell receptor beta chains below, sequenced in a study of blood T cell repertoires in COVID-19. The data were produced by immunoSEQ multiplex PCR, yet TCRdb's version contains in-frame clones alone and is incomplete. Of hundreds of thousands of clones in the sample, roughly 86% were seen once. The sample taken for sequencing was PBMCs or T cells enriched from blood (not recorded which). These receptors came from a woman aged 40 to 50 with acute COVID-19.

J is TRBJ1-5 and V is TRBV15; 7 bases agree with TRBD1. This CDR3 spans 15 amino acids. J gave up 7 bases and V 1 base, and 7 bases lay outside the gene matches. CDR1 and CDR2 (germline): LNHNV, YYDKDF (reference sequence). CDR3 loop: CATSRARTGRQPQHF. CDR3 coding DNA: TGTGCCACCAGCAGAGCGCGGACAGGCCGACAGCCCCAGCATTTT.

This chain joins TRBV5-4 and TRBJ1-1, with 9 nucleotides matching TRBD1. The CDR3 has 15 residues. V lost 0 bases, J lost 5 bases, and 5 bases stayed unmatched. Germline values: CDR1 SGHNT, CDR2 YYREEE (reference sequence). The DNA for the CDR3 is TGTGCCAGCAGCTTGGGACTACAGGGGGCTACTGAAGCTTTCTTT. Amino acid sequence: CASSLGLQGATEAFF.

This chain links TRBV27 with TRBJ2-7, with TRBD1 identical over 10 bases. CDR3 length equals 15 residues. CDR1 and CDR2 (germline): MNHEY, SMNVEV (reference sequence). The J segment lost 4 bases and the V segment lost 4 bases, leaving 7 bases of the junction unmatched. The CDR3 nucleotides read TGTGCCAGCAGTTCCTGGACAGGGGGAACTTACGAGCAGTACTTC. Translation: CASSSWTGGTYEQYF.

The rearrangement uses TRBV10-3 and TRBJ2-1; 9 bases map to TRBD2. CDR1 is ENHRY and CDR2 is SYGVKD in the germline V gene. With V trimmed by 4 bases and J by 5 bases, 6 bases remained unmatched. The CDR3 totals 15 residues. CDR3 amino acids: CAISGFSSGNNEQFF. DNA of the CDR3: TGTGCCATCAGTGGTTTCTCTAGCGGGAACAATGAGCAGTTCTTC.

DNA for the CDR3: TGTGCCAGCAGCTTGGACAGGGGCAATGAGCAGTTCTTC. It codes for CASSLDRGNEQFF. The chain combines TRBV5-6 with TRBJ2-1; 7 bases agree with TRBD1. The junction had 0 bases not matched to a gene; V was cut back by 0 bases and J by 6 bases. CDR1 and CDR2 from the germline V gene are SGHDT and YYEEEE. The CDR3 totals 13 residues.

As DNA, the CDR3 is TGTGCCAGCAGTCCGTACTCGAGCGGGAGCGGATACAATGAGCAGTTCTTC. Amino acid sequence: CASSPYSSGSGYNEQFF. V gene TRBV27 combines with J gene TRBJ2-1, with 8 bases fitting TRBD2. CDR3 size: 17 residues. Germline CDR1 is MNHEY and CDR2 is SMNVEV (reference sequence). Trimming removed 5 bases from V and 4 bases from J; junction bases left unmatched: 13.

The chain recombines TRBV3-1 (or the pseudogene TRBV3-2) with TRBJ2-1; 9 bases are a match to TRBD2. The CDR3 is 14 amino acids. The germline gives CDR1 LGHDT, CDR2 YNNKEL (reference sequence). Trimming cost V 7 bases and J 4 bases; bases outside gene matches: 5. For the CDR3, the DNA is TGTGCCAGCACTAGCGGGATAATATACAATGAGCAGTTCTTC. Protein sequence: CASTSGIIYNEQFF.

This clone appeared once. V is TRBV12-3 or TRBV12-4 and J is TRBJ2-7, with no clear D. V lost 4 bases to trimming and J lost 6 bases, with 4 bases between them. The CDR3 is made up of 10 amino acids. CDR3 sequence (DNA): TGTGCCAGCAGTTCCCGCGAGCAGTACTTC. It translates to CASSSREQYF.

This clone was counted only a few times. This chain links TRBV7-8 with TRBJ2-3; D may be TRBD1 (6 bases). The ends were cut back, 1 base at V and 1 base at J, with 12 bases in the middle. CDR1 is SGHVS, CDR2 FQNEAQ, per germline. This CDR3 has 16 amino acids. The CDR3, as DNA: TGTGCCAGCAGCTTAGTTTCAGGGGCTGGCACAGATACGCAGTATTTT. Translating gives CASSLVSGAGTDTQYF. Full variable domain (missing parts from reference TRBV7-8 and TRBJ2-3): GAGVSQSPRYKVAKRGQDVALRCDPISGHVSLFWYQQALGQGPEFLTYFQNEAQLDKSGLPSDRFFAERPEGSVSTLKIQRTQQEDSAVYLCASSLVSGAGTDTQYFGPGTRLTVL.

The chain links TRBV24-1 to TRBJ2-2; the D gene is possibly TRBD1 (5 bases). The germline CDR1 and CDR2 sequences are KGHDR and SFDVKD. Trimming took off 4 bases at V and 2 bases at J, with 10 bases between the two ends. The CDR3 length is 15 residues. The CDR3 reads CATSDTGQNTGELFF. The CDR3 DNA reads TGTGCCACCAGTGACACAGGACAAAACACCGGGGAGCTGTTTTTT.

In its sample, this clone was seen once. J is TRBJ2-1 and V is TRBV5-1, with 7 bases fitting TRBD1. Unmatched junction bases numbered 11, after V lost 4 bases and J lost 7 bases. The CDR3 spans 15 residues. Germline V gene data show CDR1 as SGHRS and CDR2 as YFSETQ. CDR3 in amino acids: CASSPHNTGVNEQFF. The DNA of the CDR3 is TGCGCCAGCAGCCCACACAACACAGGGGTAAATGAGCAGTTCTTC. The entire variable domain, with the rest obtained from reference TRBV5-1 and TRBJ2-1, is as follows: KAGVTQTPRYLIKTRGQQVTLSCSPISGHRSVSWYQQTPGQGLQFLFEYFSETQRNKGNFPGRFSGRQFSNSRSEMNVSTLELGDSALYLCASSPHNTGVNEQFFGPGTRLTVL.

V gene TRBV27 combines with J gene TRBJ2-1; D not certain. Trimming cost V 6 bases and J 0 bases, with 9 bases left between them. Germline V lookup: CDR1 MNHEY, CDR2 SMNVEV (reference sequence). The CDR3 length is 14 residues. CDR3: CASSPSNSYNEQFF. The CDR3 DNA reads as TGTGCCAGCAGCCCCTCTAACTCCTACAATGAGCAGTTCTTC.

This clone is a singleton in its sample. The chain links TRBV11-3 to TRBJ1-4, with TRBD1 identical over 12 bases. The CDR3 covers 13 residues. Unmatched junction bases numbered 3, after V lost 6 bases and J lost 10 bases. The germline V gene encodes CDR1 SGHNT and CDR2 YENEEA. This CDR3 reads CASRGQGAAKLFF. The CDR3 nucleotides are TGTGCCAGCAGGGGACAGGGGGCCGCAAAACTGTTTTTT.

J is TRBJ2-2 and V is TRBV9; 7 nucleotides line up with TRBD2. From germline, CDR1 is SGDLS and CDR2 YYNGEE. V dropped 0 bases and J dropped 7; count of bases not matched to a gene: 9. CDR3 length: 16 amino acids. Written as DNA, the CDR3 is TGTGCCAGCAGCGTAGTCCCCACTAGCGTTGGCGGGGAGCTGTTTTTT. Its translation: CASSVVPTSVGGELFF. The entire variable domain, with the rest obtained from reference TRBV9 and TRBJ2-2, is as follows: DSGVTQTPKHLITATGQRVTLRCSPRSGDLSVYWYQQSLDQGLQFLIQYYNGEERAKGNILERFSAQQFPDLHSELNLSSLELGDSALYFCASSVVPTSVGGELFFGEGSRLTVL.

The CDR3 is CASNPAGTDTQYF. The CDR3 DNA reads TGTGCCAGCAATCCAGCGGGAACAGATACGCAGTATTTT. The chain employs TRBV9 and TRBJ2-3; TRBD2 agrees at 7 bases. The junction had 4 bases not matched to a gene; V was cut back by 6 bases and J by 3 bases. The CDR3 totals 13 residues. Germline V gene data show CDR1 as SGDLS and CDR2 as YYNGEE.

The chain joins TRBV27 to TRBJ2-4; 9 bases match TRBD1. Germline CDR1 reads MNHEY; CDR2 reads SMNVEV (reference sequence). With V trimmed by 2 bases and J by 5 bases, 4 bases remained unmatched. This CDR3 is 15 amino acids long. CDR3 protein: CASSLTDRGENIQYF. CDR3 DNA: TGTGCCAGCAGTTTAACGGACAGGGGAGAAAACATTCAGTACTTC.

This chain uses TRBV28 with TRBJ2-7; 12 bases agree with TRBD2. Germline trimming cut 4 bases from V and 4 bases from J; bases unmatched to any gene: 5. Germline CDR1 is MDHEN and CDR2 is SYDVKM. This CDR3 spans 15 amino acids. For the CDR3, the DNA is TGTGCCAGCAGTTCTCAACTAGCGGGAGGATACGAGCAGTACTTC. Residues: CASSSQLAGGYEQYF.

The chain uses TRBV27 and TRBJ1-2; D is unclear. Germline loops: CDR1 MNHEY, CDR2 SMNVEV (reference sequence). This CDR3 comprises 14 residues. V was shortened by 2 bases and J by 0 bases, with 7 bases between the two germline ends. The CDR3 spells CASSLKGANYGYTF. The CDR3 region has the DNA TGTGCCAGCAGTTTAAAAGGAGCTAACTATGGCTACACCTTC.

The chain combines TRBV2 with TRBJ2-7, with 7 bases fitting TRBD1. V gave up 6 bases and J gave up 4 bases; unmatched junction bases: 9. Germline CDR1 and CDR2: SNHLY and FYNNEI. The CDR3 is 14 amino acids. The CDR3 nucleotides read TGTGCCAGCAGCGAGACGACAGGGTGGTACGAGCAGTACTTC. This gives the protein CASSETTGWYEQYF.

This chain links TRBV19 with TRBJ2-1, with 7 positions matching TRBD2. The CDR3 is made up of 15 amino acids. The germline V gene has CDR1 LNHDA and CDR2 SQIVND (reference sequence). With 3 bases clipped from V and 9 bases from J, the junction kept 11 bases outside the gene matches. The CDR3 nucleotides are TGTGCCAGTAGTATTTTGGCGGTATCGGGAGGTGAGCAGTTCTTC. Translating it yields CASSILAVSGGEQFF.

The chain combines TRBV19 with TRBJ2-2, with 7 bases lining up with TRBD1. Trimming removed 4 bases from V and 5 bases from J; junction bases left unmatched: 4. This CDR3 has 14 residues. Germline V CDR1 and CDR2: LNHDA, SQIVND (reference sequence). CDR3 in DNA: TGTGCCAGTAGTAAGGCAGGGGGAACCGGGGAGCTGTTTTTT. It is translated as CASSKAGGTGELFF.

V usage is TRBV6-5 and J usage is TRBJ1-1; the D is unclear. CDR3 length: 15 residues. Germline V gene lookup returns CDR1 MNHEY and CDR2 SVGAGI. V lost 3 bases, J lost 6 bases, and 17 bases lay in between. CDR3 residues: CASSYLRLVEAEAFF. The DNA of the CDR3 is TGTGCCAGCAGTTATCTTCGTCTGGTGGAGGCTGAAGCTTTCTTT.

This clone was observed once. The rearrangement uses TRBV7-6 and TRBJ2-5; 7 nucleotides agree with TRBD2. Germline CDR1 SGHVS, CDR2 FNYEAQ. The CDR3 is 16 amino acids. V was pared by 2 bases and J by 1 base, with 7 bases of the junction left unmatched. The CDR3 coding sequence is TGTGCCAGCAGCTTAAGGCTAGCGGAACCCCAAGAGACCCAGTACTTC. Its translation: CASSLRLAEPQETQYF.

This clone has just a few counts. The rearrangement links TRBV7-3 to TRBJ2-2, with D possibly being TRBD2 (5 bases). The CDR3 contains 17 residues. Per the germline V gene, CDR1 is SGHTA and CDR2 is FQGTGA. V was trimmed by 1 base and J by 3 bases, leaving 15 bases between them. CDR3 loop: CASSLMRAETHTGELFF. For the CDR3, the DNA is TGTGCCAGCAGCTTAATGCGGGCGGAAACTCACACCGGGGAGCTGTTTTTT.

The chain is built from TRBV24-1 and TRBJ1-5; 11 nucleotides match TRBD1. This CDR3 is 16 amino acids long. Germline CDR1 and CDR2: KGHDR and SFDVKD. Unmatched junction bases numbered 5, after V lost 3 bases and J lost 5 bases. CDR3 DNA: TGTGCCACCAGTGATACAGGGACAGGGGGGGATCAGCCCCAGCATTTT. Its translation: CATSDTGTGGDQPQHF.

The chain uses TRBV10-2 and TRBJ2-3; 7 nucleotides align to TRBD2. After removal of 6 bases from V and 5 bases from J, the junction contained 5 bases not matched to a gene. Germline V lookup: CDR1 WSHSY, CDR2 SAAADI. There are 13 residues in the CDR3. In DNA, the CDR3 is TGCGCCAGCAGCGGACTAGAGGTAGATACGCAGTATTTT. It translates to CASSGLEVDTQYF.

The chain employs TRBV5-1 and TRBJ1-2; a weak D match, TRBD1 (6 bases). V shed 1 base and J shed 6 bases, with 10 bases lying between them. CDR1 and CDR2 (germline): SGHRS, YFSETQ. The CDR3 is 13 residues long. The chain's CDR3 is CASSLTGYDGYTF. CDR3 nucleotide sequence: TGCGCCAGCAGCTTGACAGGGTATGATGGCTACACCTTC. Full variable domain (rest looked up from reference TRBV5-1 and TRBJ1-2): KAGVTQTPRYLIKTRGQQVTLSCSPISGHRSVSWYQQTPGQGLQFLFEYFSETQRNKGNFPGRFSGRQFSNSRSEMNVSTLELGDSALYLCASSLTGYDGYTFGSGTRLTVV.

The V and J genes are TRBV7-9 and TRBJ2-2; 10 nucleotides align to TRBD2. Per the germline V gene, CDR1 is SEHNR and CDR2 is FQNEAQ (reference sequence). V dropped 1 base and J dropped 0; count of bases not matched to a gene: 5. The CDR3 runs 18 residues. DNA of the CDR3: TGTGCCAGCAGCTTAGGTGCACTAGCGGGATCGAACACCGGGGAGCTGTTTTTT. The encoded protein is CASSLGALAGSNTGELFF.

The chain combines TRBV2 with TRBJ2-1; 13 bases line up with TRBD2. V lost 4 bases and J lost 7; bases outside the gene matches: 1. The CDR3 loop spans 14 amino acids. The germline gives CDR1 SNHLY, CDR2 FYNNEI. The CDR3 nucleotides are TGTGCCAGCAGTGGACTAGCGGGAGGTAATGAGCAGTTCTTC. This sequence encodes CASSGLAGGNEQFF.

The J gene is TRBJ2-1, the V gene TRBV20-1; perhaps TRBD1 as D (6 bases). The CDR3 has 11 residues. Trimming removed 5 bases from V and 6 bases from J, with 8 bases in between. Looked up from germline, CDR1 is DFQATT and CDR2 is SNEGSKA (reference sequence). The CDR3, as DNA: TGCAGTGCTCAGGGGTTCAATGAGCAGTTCTTC. Protein: CSAQGFNEQFF.